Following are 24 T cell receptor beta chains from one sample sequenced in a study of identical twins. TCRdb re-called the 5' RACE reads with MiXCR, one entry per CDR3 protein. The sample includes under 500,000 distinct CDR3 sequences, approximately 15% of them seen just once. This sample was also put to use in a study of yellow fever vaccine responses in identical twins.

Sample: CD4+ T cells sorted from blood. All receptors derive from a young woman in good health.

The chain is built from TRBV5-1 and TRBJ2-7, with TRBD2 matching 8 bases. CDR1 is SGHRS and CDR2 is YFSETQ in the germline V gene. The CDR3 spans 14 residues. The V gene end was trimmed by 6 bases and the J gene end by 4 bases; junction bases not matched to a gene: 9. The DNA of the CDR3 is TGCGCCAGCATGAGAGACGGGGGGGCGTACGAGCAGTACTTC. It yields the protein CASMRDGGAYEQYF.

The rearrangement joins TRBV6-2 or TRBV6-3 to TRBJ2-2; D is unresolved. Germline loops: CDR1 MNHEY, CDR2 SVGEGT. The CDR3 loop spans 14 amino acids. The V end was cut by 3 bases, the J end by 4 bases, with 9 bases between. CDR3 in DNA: TGTGCCAGCAGTTATTCCTCCCCCACCGGGGAGCTGTTTTTT. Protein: CASSYSSPTGELFF.

The CDR3 bases are TGTGCCTTCAGTTCCACCCGGGTTCTAGCGGGATTTCCCGGGGAGCTGTTTTTT. It specifies CAFSSTRVLAGFPGELFF. The chain couples TRBV12-3 or TRBV12-4 to TRBJ2-2; 9 nucleotides agree with TRBD2. Losses at the gene ends were 11 bases for V and 6 bases for J; bases not matched to a gene: 22. The CDR3 is made up of 18 amino acids.

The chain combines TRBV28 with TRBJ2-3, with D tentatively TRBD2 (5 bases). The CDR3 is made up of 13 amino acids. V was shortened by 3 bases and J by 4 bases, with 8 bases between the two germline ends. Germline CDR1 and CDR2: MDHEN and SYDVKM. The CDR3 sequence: CASSLTKPDTQYF. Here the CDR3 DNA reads TGTGCCAGCAGTTTGACTAAGCCAGATACGCAGTATTTT.

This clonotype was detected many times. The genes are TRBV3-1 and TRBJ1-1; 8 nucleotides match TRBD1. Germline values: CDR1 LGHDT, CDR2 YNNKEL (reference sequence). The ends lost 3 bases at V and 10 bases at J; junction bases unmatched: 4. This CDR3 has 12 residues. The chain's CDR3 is CASSHPTGVAFF. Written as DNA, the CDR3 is TGTGCCAGCAGCCACCCGACAGGGGTAGCTTTCTTT.

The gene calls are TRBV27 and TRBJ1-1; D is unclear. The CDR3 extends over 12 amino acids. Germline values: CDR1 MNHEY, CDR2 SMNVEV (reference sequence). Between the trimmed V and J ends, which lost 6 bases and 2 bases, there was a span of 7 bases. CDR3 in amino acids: CASRRTNTEAFF. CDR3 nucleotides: TGTGCCAGCAGGCGGACTAACACTGAAGCTTTCTTT.

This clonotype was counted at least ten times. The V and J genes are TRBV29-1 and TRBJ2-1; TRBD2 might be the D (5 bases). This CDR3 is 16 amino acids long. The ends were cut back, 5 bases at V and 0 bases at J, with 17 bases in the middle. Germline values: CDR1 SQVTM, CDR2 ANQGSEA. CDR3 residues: CSVYPAGGSSYNEQFF. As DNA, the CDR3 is TGCAGCGTTTACCCAGCTGGAGGTAGCTCCTACAATGAGCAGTTCTTC.

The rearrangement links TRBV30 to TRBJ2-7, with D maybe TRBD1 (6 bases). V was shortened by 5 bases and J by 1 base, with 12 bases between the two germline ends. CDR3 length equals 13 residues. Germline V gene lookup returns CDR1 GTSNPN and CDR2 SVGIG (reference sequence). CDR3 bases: TGTGCCTGGGACGCAGGACAGTCCTACGAGCAGTACTTC. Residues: CAWDAGQSYEQYF. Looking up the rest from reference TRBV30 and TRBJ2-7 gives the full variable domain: SQTIHQWPATLVQPVGSPLSLECTVEGTSNPNLYWYRQAAGRGLQLLFYSVGIGQISSEVPQNLSASRPQDRQFILSSKKLLLSDSGFYLCAWDAGQSYEQYFGPGTRLTVT.

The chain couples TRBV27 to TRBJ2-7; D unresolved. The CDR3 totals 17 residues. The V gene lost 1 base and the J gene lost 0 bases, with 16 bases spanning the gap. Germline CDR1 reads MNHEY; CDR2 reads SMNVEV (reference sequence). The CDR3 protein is CASSLFSSSVLSYEQYF. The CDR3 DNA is TGTGCCAGCAGTTTATTCTCTTCGTCGGTCCTCTCCTACGAGCAGTACTTC.

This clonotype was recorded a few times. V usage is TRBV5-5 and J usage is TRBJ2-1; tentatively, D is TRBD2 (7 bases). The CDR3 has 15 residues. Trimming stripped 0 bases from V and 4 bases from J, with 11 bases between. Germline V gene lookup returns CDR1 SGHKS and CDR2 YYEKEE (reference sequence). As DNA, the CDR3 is TGTGCCAGCAGCTTGGAGGGGGGGTTTTACAATGAGCAGTTCTTC. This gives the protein CASSLEGGFYNEQFF.

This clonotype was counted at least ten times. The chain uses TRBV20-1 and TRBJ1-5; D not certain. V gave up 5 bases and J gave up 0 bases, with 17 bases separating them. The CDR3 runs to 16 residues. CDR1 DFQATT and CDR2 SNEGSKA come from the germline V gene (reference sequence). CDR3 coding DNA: TGCAGTGCTCCTCCCCTCGGAGGGAATAGCAATCAGCCCCAGCATTTT. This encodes CSAPPLGGNSNQPQHF.

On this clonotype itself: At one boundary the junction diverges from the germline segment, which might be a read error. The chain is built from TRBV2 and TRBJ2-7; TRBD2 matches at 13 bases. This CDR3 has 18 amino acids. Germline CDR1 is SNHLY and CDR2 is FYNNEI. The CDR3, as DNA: TGTGCCTGCAGTCCCTCCCTCCGACTAGCGGGGGGAGCCTACGAGCAGTACTTC. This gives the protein CACSPSLRLAGGAYEQYF.

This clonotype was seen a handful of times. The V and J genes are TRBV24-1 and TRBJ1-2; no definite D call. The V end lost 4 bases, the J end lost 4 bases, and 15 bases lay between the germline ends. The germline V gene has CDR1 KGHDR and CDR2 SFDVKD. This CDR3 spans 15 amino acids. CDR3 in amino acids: CATSDVGGGVYGYTF. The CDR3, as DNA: TGTGCCACCAGTGACGTTGGTGGTGGTGTCTATGGCTACACCTTC.

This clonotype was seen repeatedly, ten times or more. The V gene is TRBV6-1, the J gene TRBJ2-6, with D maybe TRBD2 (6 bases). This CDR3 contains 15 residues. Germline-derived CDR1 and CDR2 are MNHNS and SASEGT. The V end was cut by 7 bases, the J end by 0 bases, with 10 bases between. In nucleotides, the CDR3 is TGTGCCAGCACTGAGGGAGGCTCTGGGGCCAACGTCCTGACTTTC. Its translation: CASTEGGSGANVLTF.

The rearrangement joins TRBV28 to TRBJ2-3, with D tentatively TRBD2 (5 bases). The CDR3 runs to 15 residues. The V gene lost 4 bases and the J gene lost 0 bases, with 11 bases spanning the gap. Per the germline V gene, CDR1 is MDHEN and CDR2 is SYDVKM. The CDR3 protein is CASSSRGRSTDTQYF. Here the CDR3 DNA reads TGTGCCAGCAGTTCTCGAGGGCGGAGCACAGATACGCAGTATTTT.

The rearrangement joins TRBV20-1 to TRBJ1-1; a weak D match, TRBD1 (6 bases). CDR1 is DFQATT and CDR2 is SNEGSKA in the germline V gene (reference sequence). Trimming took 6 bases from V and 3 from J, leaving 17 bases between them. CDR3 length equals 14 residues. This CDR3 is CSATPGTSYTEAFF. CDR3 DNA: TGCAGTGCGACCCCCGGGACAAGCTACACTGAAGCTTTCTTT.

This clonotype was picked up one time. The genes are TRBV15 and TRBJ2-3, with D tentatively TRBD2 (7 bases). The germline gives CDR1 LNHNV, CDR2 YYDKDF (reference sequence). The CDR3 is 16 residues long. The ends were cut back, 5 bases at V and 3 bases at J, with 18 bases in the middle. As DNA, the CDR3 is TGTGCCACCAGCGCACCCCGGGGGGCCGGGACAGATACGCAGTATTTT. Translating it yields CATSAPRGAGTDTQYF. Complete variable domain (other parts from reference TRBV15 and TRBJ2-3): DAMVIQNPRYQVTQFGKPVTLSCSQTLNHNVMYWYQQKSSQAPKLLFHYYDKDFNNEADTPDNFQSRRPNTSFCFLDIRSPGLGDTAMYLCATSAPRGAGTDTQYFGPGTRLTVL.

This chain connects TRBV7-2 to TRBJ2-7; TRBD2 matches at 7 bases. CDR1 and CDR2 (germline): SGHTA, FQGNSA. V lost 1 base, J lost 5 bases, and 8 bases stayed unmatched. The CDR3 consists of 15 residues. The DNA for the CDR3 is TGTGCCAGCAGCTTAGGGGGGACTACTTCCCACGAGCAGTACTTC. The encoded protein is CASSLGGTTSHEQYF.

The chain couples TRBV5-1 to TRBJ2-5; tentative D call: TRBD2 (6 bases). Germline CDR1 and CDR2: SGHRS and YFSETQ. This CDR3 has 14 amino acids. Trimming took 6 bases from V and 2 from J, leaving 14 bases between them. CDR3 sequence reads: CASTERAGQETQYF. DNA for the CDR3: TGCGCCAGCACCGAGCGGGCTGGACAAGAGACCCAGTACTTC.

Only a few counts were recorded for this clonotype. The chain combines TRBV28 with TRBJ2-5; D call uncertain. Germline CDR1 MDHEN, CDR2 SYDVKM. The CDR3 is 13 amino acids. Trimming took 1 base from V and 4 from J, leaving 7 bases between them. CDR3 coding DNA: TGTGCCAGCAGTTTATATGGTAGAGAGACCCAGTACTTC. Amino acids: CASSLYGRETQYF.

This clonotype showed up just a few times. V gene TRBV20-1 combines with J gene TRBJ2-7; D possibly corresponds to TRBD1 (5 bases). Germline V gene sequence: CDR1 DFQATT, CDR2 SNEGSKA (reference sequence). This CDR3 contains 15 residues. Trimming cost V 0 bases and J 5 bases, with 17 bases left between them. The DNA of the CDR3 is TGCAGTGCTAGAGATGGTGTCGCAGGGCGGAACGAGCAGTACTTC. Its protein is CSARDGVAGRNEQYF.

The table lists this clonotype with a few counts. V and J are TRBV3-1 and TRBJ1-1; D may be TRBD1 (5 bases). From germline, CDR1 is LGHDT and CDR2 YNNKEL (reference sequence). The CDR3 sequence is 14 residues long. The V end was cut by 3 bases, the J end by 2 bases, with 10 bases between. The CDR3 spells CASSHRGINTEAFF. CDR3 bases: TGTGCCAGCAGCCATCGGGGGATAAACACTGAAGCTTTCTTT. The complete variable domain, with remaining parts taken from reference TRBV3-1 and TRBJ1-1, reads DTAVSQTPKYLVTQMGNDKSIKCEQNLGHDTMYWYKQDSKKFLKIMFSYNNKELIINETVPNRFSPKSPDKAHLNLHINSLELGDSAVYFCASSHRGINTEAFFGQGTRLTVV.

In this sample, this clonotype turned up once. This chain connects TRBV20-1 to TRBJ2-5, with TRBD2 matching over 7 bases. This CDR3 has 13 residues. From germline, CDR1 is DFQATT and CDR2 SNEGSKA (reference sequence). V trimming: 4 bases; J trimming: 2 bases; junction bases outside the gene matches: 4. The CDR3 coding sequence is TGCAGTGCTAAACGGGACTATCAAGAGACCCAGTACTTC. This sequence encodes CSAKRDYQETQYF.

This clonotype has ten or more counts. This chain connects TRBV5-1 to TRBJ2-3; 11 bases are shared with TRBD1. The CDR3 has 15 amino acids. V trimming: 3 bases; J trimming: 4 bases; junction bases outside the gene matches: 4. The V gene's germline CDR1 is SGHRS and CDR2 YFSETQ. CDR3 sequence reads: CASSSRDRGADTQYF. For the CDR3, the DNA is TGCGCCAGCAGCTCCCGGGACAGGGGGGCAGATACGCAGTATTTT.